Listed below are T cell receptor beta chains from one sample, sequenced in a study of blood T cell repertoires in COVID-19. Assay: immunoSEQ multiplex PCR; the TCRdb copy retains only in-frame clones and omits some. Here the sample spans 200,000 or so clones, about nine tenths being singletons. The sequencing input was peripheral blood. The receptors come from a man aged 65-85 years with active or convalescent COVID-19. CDR3s include the opening cysteine and the closing phenylalanine or tryptophan. Each record gives: V gene, D gene, clone size, J gene, CDR3 DNA, CDR3 protein. A D gene is named only where the DNA matches it firmly. Not every row has a clone size; where given, it reads once, few, many or a size class.

v_call: TRBV5-6; d_call: TRBD2; clone_size: .; j_call: TRBJ2-7; cdr3_nt: TGTGCCAGCAGCCCCGCGGGGGGCCGCTACGAGCAGTACTTC; cdr3_aa: CASSPAGGRYEQYF
v_call: TRBV18; d_call: .; clone_size: .; j_call: TRBJ1-2; cdr3_nt: TGTGCCAGCTCACCACTGTCAGTTTTAAGCTATGGCTACACCTTC; cdr3_aa: CASSPLSVLSYGYTF
v_call: TRBV6-5; d_call: TRBD1; clone_size: .; j_call: TRBJ2-3; cdr3_nt: TGTGCCAGCAGTTACTCGACAGGGGGCGCAGATACGCAGTATTTT; cdr3_aa: CASSYSTGGADTQYF
v_call: TRBV29-1; d_call: TRBD2; clone_size: .; j_call: TRBJ2-1; cdr3_nt: TGCAGCGTTGTAATCCTAGCGGGGGGTTACAATGAGCAGTTCTTC; cdr3_aa: CSVVILAGGYNEQFF
v_call: TRBV7-9; d_call: .; clone_size: .; j_call: TRBJ1-1; cdr3_nt: TGTGCCAGCAGCTTAGTTGGACGGGAGAACACTGAAGCTTTCTTT; cdr3_aa: CASSLVGRENTEAFF
v_call: TRBV19; d_call: .; clone_size: .; j_call: TRBJ2-6; cdr3_nt: TGTGCCAGTAGCCAGTCAGTATTTGGGGCCAACGTCCTGACTTTC; cdr3_aa: CASSQSVFGANVLTF
v_call: TRBV6-2/TRBV6-3; d_call: .; clone_size: .; j_call: TRBJ1-1; cdr3_nt: TGTGCCAGCAGTCGACAGGTGAACACTGAAGCTTTCTTT; cdr3_aa: CASSRQVNTEAFF
v_call: TRBV19; d_call: .; clone_size: .; j_call: TRBJ2-2; cdr3_nt: TGTGCCAGTAGCTTCTCCACCGGGGAGCTGTTTTTT; cdr3_aa: CASSFSTGELFF
v_call: TRBV4-3; d_call: TRBD1; clone_size: .; j_call: TRBJ2-7; cdr3_nt: TGCGCCAGCAGCCAAGATAGGGGACAGGGAGTTTACGAGCAGTACTTC; cdr3_aa: CASSQDRGQGVYEQYF
v_call: TRBV7-6; d_call: TRBD1; clone_size: .; j_call: TRBJ2-7; cdr3_nt: TGTGCCAGCAGCTTGGGTACCGGACAGGGGGGGTACGAGCAGTACTTC; cdr3_aa: CASSLGTGQGGYEQYF
v_call: TRBV7-2; d_call: .; clone_size: .; j_call: TRBJ1-2; cdr3_nt: TGTGCCAGCAGCTCTAACCCGAACAGGGAGGGCTACACCTTC; cdr3_aa: CASSSNPNREGYTF
v_call: TRBV7-2; d_call: .; clone_size: .; j_call: TRBJ2-3; cdr3_nt: TGTGCCAGCAGCTTAGCCCTACAGGGCGGGTCAGATACGCAGTATTTT; cdr3_aa: CASSLALQGGSDTQYF
v_call: TRBV3-1/TRBV3-2; d_call: TRBD1; clone_size: .; j_call: TRBJ2-3; cdr3_nt: TGTGCCAGCAGCCCCGACAGGGTTAGGGATACGCAGTATTTT; cdr3_aa: CASSPDRVRDTQYF
v_call: TRBV4-1; d_call: TRBD1; clone_size: .; j_call: TRBJ2-7; cdr3_nt: TGCGCCAGCAGCCAACCGGGACAGGGCTACGAGCAGTACTTC; cdr3_aa: CASSQPGQGYEQYF
v_call: TRBV28; d_call: TRBD2; clone_size: .; j_call: TRBJ2-1; cdr3_nt: TGTGCCAGCAGTTTTGGGACTAGCGGGGTCTACAATGAGCAGTTCTTC; cdr3_aa: CASSFGTSGVYNEQFF
v_call: TRBV7-6; d_call: TRBD2; clone_size: .; j_call: TRBJ2-2; cdr3_nt: TGTGCCAGCAGCTTAGTGGCTAGCGGGGGCCTAGGCACCGGGGAGCTGTTTTTT; cdr3_aa: CASSLVASGGLGTGELFF
v_call: TRBV20-1; d_call: TRBD2; clone_size: .; j_call: TRBJ2-1; cdr3_nt: TGCAGTGCTAGTCGCCTAGCGGGGGGCACTTACAATGAGCAGTTCTTC; cdr3_aa: CSASRLAGGTYNEQFF
v_call: TRBV6-2/TRBV6-3; d_call: TRBD1; clone_size: few; j_call: TRBJ2-1; cdr3_nt: TGTGCCAGCAGCCCCTACTACGGACGGGACAGGGGATACAATGAGCAGTTCTTC; cdr3_aa: CASSPYYGRDRGYNEQFF
v_call: TRBV4-1; d_call: TRBD1; clone_size: .; j_call: TRBJ1-1; cdr3_nt: TGCGCCAGCAGCCAAGGTAACAGGGGTCACACTGAAGCTTTCTTT; cdr3_aa: CASSQGNRGHTEAFF
v_call: TRBV30; d_call: .; clone_size: few; j_call: TRBJ1-1; cdr3_nt: TGTGCCTGGAGCAATAACAGGGCGAACACTGAAGCTTTCTTT; cdr3_aa: CAWSNNRANTEAFF
v_call: TRBV11-2; d_call: .; clone_size: .; j_call: TRBJ1-4; cdr3_nt: TGTGCCAGCAGCTTAACCTCAGGACACACTAATGAAAAACTGTTTTTT; cdr3_aa: CASSLTSGHTNEKLFF
v_call: TRBV27; d_call: .; clone_size: once; j_call: TRBJ1-6; cdr3_nt: TGTGCCAGCAGTGGCAGGACAGTGGTGGGTTCACCCCTCCACTTT; cdr3_aa: CASSGRTVVGSPLHF
v_call: TRBV7-2; d_call: .; clone_size: .; j_call: TRBJ1-6; cdr3_nt: TGTGCCAGCGGAACACAGGCTAATTCACCCCTCCACTTT; cdr3_aa: CASGTQANSPLHF
v_call: TRBV29-1; d_call: TRBD1; clone_size: .; j_call: TRBJ1-1; cdr3_nt: TGCAGCGCCGGGACAGGGGGGGCTGAAGCTTTCTTT; cdr3_aa: CSAGTGGAEAFF
v_call: TRBV6-1; d_call: .; clone_size: .; j_call: TRBJ2-5; cdr3_nt: TGTGCCAGCAGTGAACCAGGGCAGGAGACCCAGTACTTC; cdr3_aa: CASSEPGQETQYF
v_call: TRBV6-5; d_call: TRBD1; clone_size: .; j_call: TRBJ1-5; cdr3_nt: TGTGCCAGCAGGCGGGACAGGGTGGGAAATCAGCCCCAGCATTTT; cdr3_aa: CASRRDRVGNQPQHF
v_call: TRBV4-1; d_call: TRBD2; clone_size: .; j_call: TRBJ2-3; cdr3_nt: TGCGCCAGCAGCCAAGCGGGGCAGGGAGGGACAGATACGCAGTATTTT; cdr3_aa: CASSQAGQGGTDTQYF
v_call: TRBV19; d_call: TRBD1; clone_size: once; j_call: TRBJ2-5; cdr3_nt: TGTGCCAGTAGGAGAGGCCCAACAGGGGGCAGGGAGACCCAGTACTTC; cdr3_aa: CASRRGPTGGRETQYF
v_call: TRBV6-5; d_call: .; clone_size: .; j_call: TRBJ1-6; cdr3_nt: TGTGCCAGCAGCCTCGCGGGGGCGTATAATTCACCCCTCCACTTT; cdr3_aa: CASSLAGAYNSPLHF
v_call: TRBV2; d_call: TRBD2; clone_size: .; j_call: TRBJ2-7; cdr3_nt: TGTGCCAGCAGTGACAAGGGGCGGGGGGGGCCCCAGTACTTC; cdr3_aa: CASSDKGRGGPQYF
v_call: TRBV15; d_call: .; clone_size: .; j_call: TRBJ2-3; cdr3_nt: TGTGCCACCAGCAGCCTCACAGATACGCAGTATTTT; cdr3_aa: CATSSLTDTQYF
v_call: TRBV28; d_call: .; clone_size: .; j_call: TRBJ1-5; cdr3_nt: TGTGCCAGCAGTTTAGTGCGGGGTGGGCCCCAGCATTTT; cdr3_aa: CASSLVRGGPQHF
v_call: TRBV28; d_call: TRBD1; clone_size: .; j_call: TRBJ2-7; cdr3_nt: TGTGCCAGCAGTAAACAGGGGGCAGGGTACGAGCAGTACTTC; cdr3_aa: CASSKQGAGYEQYF
v_call: TRBV14; d_call: TRBD1; clone_size: .; j_call: TRBJ2-1; cdr3_nt: TGTGCCAGCAGTCCGAGCCGGAACAGGGGGGAAGAGCAGTTCTTC; cdr3_aa: CASSPSRNRGEEQFF
v_call: TRBV10-2; d_call: .; clone_size: .; j_call: TRBJ2-1; cdr3_nt: TGCGCCAGCAGGAATTTAGACTCCTACAATGAGCAGTTCTTC; cdr3_aa: CASRNLDSYNEQFF
v_call: TRBV29-1; d_call: .; clone_size: once; j_call: TRBJ2-2; cdr3_nt: TGCAGCGTTGCTGGGCAGGGGGGTTCCCCCGGGGAGCTGTTTTTT; cdr3_aa: CSVAGQGGSPGELFF
v_call: TRBV7-2; d_call: .; clone_size: .; j_call: TRBJ1-6; cdr3_nt: TGTGCCAGCAGCTTCCGACAGGTCGGGAATTCACCCCTCCACTTT; cdr3_aa: CASSFRQVGNSPLHF
v_call: TRBV6-5; d_call: .; clone_size: .; j_call: TRBJ2-5; cdr3_nt: TGTGCCACCTCGGGACACAACGAAGAGACCCAGTACTTC; cdr3_aa: CATSGHNEETQYF
v_call: TRBV11-2; d_call: .; clone_size: .; j_call: TRBJ1-3; cdr3_nt: TGTGCCAGCAGCTTAGATCATAGCACCATATATTTT; cdr3_aa: CASSLDHSTIYF
v_call: TRBV15; d_call: .; clone_size: .; j_call: TRBJ1-3; cdr3_nt: TGTGCCACCAGCAGAGATCGGGTCAGTGGAGGGACCATATATTTT; cdr3_aa: CATSRDRVSGGTIYF
v_call: TRBV3-1/TRBV3-2; d_call: .; clone_size: .; j_call: TRBJ2-5; cdr3_nt: TGTGCCAGCAGCCCCTACTTCCAAGAGACCCAGTACTTC; cdr3_aa: CASSPYFQETQYF
v_call: TRBV7-2; d_call: .; clone_size: .; j_call: TRBJ1-3; cdr3_nt: TGTGCCAGCAGCTTAGCTGGACAGACGGACTGGGGAAACACCATATATTTT; cdr3_aa: CASSLAGQTDWGNTIYF
v_call: TRBV19; d_call: TRBD2; clone_size: once; j_call: TRBJ2-3; cdr3_nt: TGTGCCAGTAGTATTTTCCTAGCGGGAGATACGCAGTATTTT; cdr3_aa: CASSIFLAGDTQYF
v_call: TRBV3-1/TRBV3-2; d_call: .; clone_size: .; j_call: TRBJ2-3; cdr3_nt: TGTGCCAGCAGCCCCGGACTTGGCACAGATACGCAGTATTTT; cdr3_aa: CASSPGLGTDTQYF
v_call: TRBV3-1/TRBV3-2; d_call: .; clone_size: .; j_call: TRBJ2-1; cdr3_nt: TGTGCCAGCAGCCAAGGGAGAGGGAGGTTCTTC; cdr3_aa: CASSQGRGRFF
v_call: TRBV6-5; d_call: .; clone_size: .; j_call: TRBJ2-7; cdr3_nt: TGTGCCAGCGGGCCGGCGGGGCCGGGAGAGCAGTACTTC; cdr3_aa: CASGPAGPGEQYF
v_call: TRBV4-1; d_call: .; clone_size: .; j_call: TRBJ1-2; cdr3_nt: TGCGCCAGCAGCCAAATTGCAGGGGTTTCTCCTGGCTACACCTTC; cdr3_aa: CASSQIAGVSPGYTF
v_call: TRBV2; d_call: .; clone_size: once; j_call: TRBJ2-3; cdr3_nt: TGTGCCAGCAGCGTTTCCCCCGGAGGGCCATATACGCAGTATTTT; cdr3_aa: CASSVSPGGPYTQYF